A selection of T cell receptor beta chains follows, all from one sample in a study of blood T cells in healthy people across ages. Using its own MiXCR run on the 5' RACE reads, TCRdb lists one record per CDR3 protein. Here the sample spans fewer than 2,000,000 distinct CDR3 sequences, 30% to 35% being singletons. The specimen was blood. Source of these receptors: a woman in her 30s in good health. Each CDR3 is given with its conserved first and last residue.

>TRBJ2-7|TRBV20-1
CSARGGQGVLGEQYF
>TRBJ2-5|TRBV5-5
CACSGPNQETQYF
>TRBJ2-5|TRBV4-1
CASSQEDLEEETQYF
>TRBJ2-3|TRBV20-1
CSARWRENTDTQYF
>TRBJ2-5|TRBV20-1
CSSAQLAGEGQETQYF
>TRBJ1-3|TRBV19
CASTGRAGSGNTIYF
>TRBJ2-1|TRBV7-3
CASSSIAGANYNEQFF
>TRBJ2-1|TRBV20-1
CSADGAGVNGEQFF
>TRBJ2-5|TRBV4-1
CASSQAGLAGTETQYF
>TRBJ2-3|TRBV27
CASSLFTIGTEDTQYF
>TRBJ2-7|TRBV7-6
CASSPRAGPGTYEQYF
>TRBJ2-7|TRBV29-1
CSVGQGVSEQYF
>TRBJ2-3|TRBV3-1
CASSQDWGVSPSTDTQYF
>TRBJ2-2|TRBV7-2
CASSPGLAGERTGELFF
>TRBJ2-3|TRBV27
CASSLPTSGSSDTQYF
>TRBJ1-2|TRBV20-1
CSASQTNYGYTF
>TRBJ2-2|TRBV5-1
CASSPQAHIGGELFF
>TRBJ2-5|TRBV28
CASRGQGAGEAQYF
>TRBJ2-3|TRBV25-1
CASSDDYTDTQYF
>TRBJ2-5|TRBV20-1
CTLYGQQETQYF
>TRBJ1-2|TRBV20-1
CSARDVGQGGYGYTF
>TRBJ2-1|TRBV11-2
CASSPLGRRDNEQFF
>TRBJ2-3|TRBV7-8
CASRQRRVGTDTQYF
>TRBJ2-5|TRBV28
CASSPKTGWGETQYF
>TRBJ2-7|TRBV5-1
CASSLVGGGAHEQYF
>TRBJ2-1|TRBV6-5
CPSSYGSSSYNEQFF
>TRBJ1-5|TRBV30
CAWNPQGSYSNQPQHF
>TRBJ2-1|TRBV12-3/TRBV12-4
CASSFKGGTGNNEQFF
>TRBJ1-5|TRBV20-1
CSGQGSNQPQHF
>TRBJ2-2|TRBV30
CAWTLPPGELFF
>TRBJ2-5|TRBV2
CASGVPGGNQETQYF
>TRBJ2-4|TRBV27
CARLAKNIQYF
>TRBJ2-1|TRBV6-4
CASSEAGEGEQFF
>TRBJ1-2|TRBV28
CASSFEGAIAGHTF
>TRBJ2-1|TRBV3-1
CASSPSLSGGDNEQFF
>TRBJ2-3|TRBV27
CASSYMTGVTDTQYF
>TRBJ2-7|TRBV4-1
CASSPLGGLRINEQYF
>TRBJ2-5|TRBV6-6
CASTAMGSETQYF
>TRBJ2-1|TRBV5-1
CASSSGTYNERFF
>TRBJ2-1|TRBV4-1
CASSQEGQGTYNEQFF
>TRBJ1-5|TRBV20-1
CSASWGQTNQPQHF
>TRBJ2-7|TRBV9
CASSAGTGIPDEQYF
>TRBJ2-5|TRBV4-1
CASSHGTSQETQYF
>TRBJ2-7|TRBV5-1
CASSLVNSGGGSSYEQYF
>TRBJ1-2|TRBV5-5
CASSPNSNYGYTF
>TRBJ2-7|TRBV4-1
CASSPGFTSYEQYF
>TRBJ2-5|TRBV4-1
CASSQDLMRAAGREETQYF
>TRBJ2-7|TRBV15
CATSRGTYEQYF
>TRBJ2-1|TRBV30
CAGDRGTAGYNEQFF
>TRBJ1-1|TRBV2
CASRDTRSGTEAFF
>TRBJ2-7|TRBV5-4
CASSPPGKAHYEQYF